This T cell receptor beta chain was obtained from a study of OX40 agonist ivuxolimab in advanced cancers. Study background: Therapy given before enrollment (anti-PD-1, anti-PD-L1 or anti-CTLA-4) was allowed, and around 40% had some. Study-wide results and caveats: Expanded peripheral T-cell antigen specificity went undetermined.

The protocol was immunoSEQ multiplex PCR, while the TCRdb copy is restricted to in-frame clones and leaves out a portion. The table records roughly 25,000 clones, roughly four fifths of them present only once. V was clipped by 1 base and J by 4 bases, with 16 bases between them. The CDR3 consists of 17 residues. The germline CDR1 and CDR2 sequences are LGHNA and YSLEER. Comments on this clone: As yet, its antigen is unknown.

J is TRBJ1-4 and V is TRBV4-3; D is unresolved. Material: CD4+ or CD8+ T cells sorted from blood, obtained in a trial of the OX40 agonist ivuxolimab. The source is an adult with an advanced solid tumor such as melanoma, head and neck, liver or kidney cancer. As DNA, the CDR3 is TGCGCCAGCAGCCAAGCAACTGGAGGAACGTTTAATGAAAAACTGTTTTTT. It codes for CASSQATGGTFNEKLFF.